This T cell receptor (beta chain) stems from a study of T cells after yellow fever vaccination. Trimming shortened V by 3 bases and J by 1 base, and 6 bases separated the two germline ends. The CDR3 has 13 amino acids. Germline CDR1 and CDR2: KGHSH and LQKENI. This clonotype was picked up many times. Via MiXCR, TCRdb re-called the 5' RACE reads, giving one row per CDR3 protein. The sample yields roughly 150,000 distinct CDR3 sequences, approximately 6.6% seen once. The chain employs TRBV18 and TRBJ1-1; D is uncertain. This material consisted of CD4+ T cells sorted from PBMCs, taken 10 days after the yellow fever booster vaccination. This clonotype was sampled from a man aged 30 to 45 who received the YFV17D yellow fever vaccine. CDR3 region: CASSPKQNTEAFF. The DNA for the CDR3 is TGTGCCAGCTCACCGAAGCAGAACACTGAAGCTTTCTTT.